These 7 T cell receptor beta chains were all obtained from the same sample, sequenced in a study of cytomegalovirus exposure and HLA in healthy donors. Primers included in the PCR were 60 Vbeta and 13 Jbeta primers. The data were produced by immunoSEQ multiplex PCR, yet TCRdb's version contains in-frame clones alone and is incomplete. The sample contains about 98,000 clones, approximately 64% of which appear only once. The sequenced sample consisted of PBMCs. The source is a human donor in good health.

This clone has more than one count but fewer than ten. The chain links TRBV29-1 to TRBJ2-7, with a weak D call TRBD1 (5 bases). Germline values: CDR1 SQVTM, CDR2 ANQGSEA. The CDR3 has 15 residues. V shed 1 base and J shed 3 bases, with 16 bases lying between them. In DNA, the CDR3 is TGCAGCGTTGAAGTCGACAGCATTTTGGGCTACGAGCAGTACTTC. Protein: CSVEVDSILGYEQYF.

The J gene is TRBJ2-1, the V gene TRBV6-1, with TRBD1 matching over 9 bases. V lost 8 bases to trimming and J lost 11 bases; unmatched junction nucleotides: 10. CDR3 size: 13 residues. The V gene's germline CDR1 is MNHNS and CDR2 SASEGT. The CDR3 sequence is CASSGQGVRKQFF. Here the CDR3 DNA reads TGTGCCAGCTCGGGACAGGGTGTAAGAAAGCAGTTCTTC.

The CDR3 is CASSSSTAGDRQPYNEQFF. The DNA of the CDR3 is TGTGCCAGCAGCTCAAGTACAGCGGGAGACCGACAACCCTACAATGAGCAGTTCTTC. This chain uses TRBV7-9 with TRBJ2-1; TRBD2 matches at 8 bases. CDR1 is SEHNR and CDR2 is FQNEAQ in the germline V gene (reference sequence). Germline trimming cut 4 bases from V and 2 bases from J; bases unmatched to any gene: 16. This CDR3 is 19 amino acids long.

The chain has TRBV20-1 and TRBJ2-1; D is ambiguous. V lost 0 bases and J 12 bases, leaving 9 bases between the germline ends. CDR3 length: 11 amino acids. Germline CDR1 is DFQATT and CDR2 is SNEGSKA (reference sequence). The DNA for the CDR3 is TGCAGTGCTAGAGATAGCCTGGGGCAGTTCTTC. Translation gives CSARDSLGQFF.

The rearrangement links TRBV29-1 to TRBJ1-2, with a possible D match to TRBD1 (5 bases). This CDR3 is 14 amino acids long. V was clipped by 0 bases and J by 5 bases, with 13 bases between them. Germline V gene lookup returns CDR1 SQVTM and CDR2 ANQGSEA. The CDR3 here is CSVEESGGMYGYTF. In DNA, the CDR3 is TGCAGCGTTGAAGAGTCCGGGGGTATGTATGGCTACACCTTC.

This chain uses TRBV19 with TRBJ1-1, with D possibly being TRBD1 (5 bases). Trimming pared 6 bases from V and 5 bases from J, leaving 19 bases between. This CDR3 is built from 15 residues. The V gene's germline CDR1 is LNHDA and CDR2 SQIVND (reference sequence). In DNA form, the CDR3 reads TGTGCCAGTAGCCCGGGGGGAGGGCGCACGACTGAAGCTTTCTTT. It yields the protein CASSPGGGRTTEAFF.

On this clone itself: This sample also contains other DNA sequences that code for the same CDR3. The rearrangement uses TRBV2 and TRBJ1-5, with a tentative D call TRBD1 (5 bases). The CDR3 totals 15 residues. The germline V and J ends were trimmed by 0 bases and 2 bases, with 8 bases remaining between them. Germline lookup yields CDR1 SNHLY and CDR2 FYNNEI. DNA for the CDR3: TGTGCCAGCAGTGAAGCGGGGGGTGGCAATCAGCCCCAGCATTTT. Its protein product is CASSEAGGGNQPQHF.